This T cell receptor beta chain derives from a study of shared clonotypes between healthy human individuals. For the study at large: CD4 naive and memory got three plates each, CD8 naive two, CD8 memory one.

CD45RO-negative, CCR7-positively selected cells formed the naive CD8 fraction, excluding terminally differentiated effector memory CD45RA+ cells. The CDR3 loop spans 15 amino acids. Germline CDR1 is MGHRA and CDR2 is YSYEKL. Across several immunoSEQ plates, the genomic DNA of each subset was split evenly. Measured with immunoSEQ multiplex PCR; TCRdb has only the in-frame clones, and not every one. The sample shows roughly 650,000 clones, 90% to 97% of them seen only once. Comment on this clone: Antigen specificity is unknown. The germline gene is not matched at one end of the junction; a read error may be the cause.

Regarding the study as a whole: Apart from blood, nothing was sampled; tissue repertoires likely differ. Donor clonotype sharing was expected to depend on sequencing depth.

The sequence derives from a woman in her thirties in good health. The chain combines TRBV4-1 with TRBJ2-7; no reliable D call. The sample consisted of naive CD8+ T cells sorted from blood. Here the CDR3 DNA reads TGCGCCAGCAGTCCGAGACTGCAACTCTCCAACGAGCAGTACTTC. This sequence encodes CASSPRLQLSNEQYF.